This T cell receptor (beta chain) was retrieved from a study of blood T cell repertoires in COVID-19. In the study overall: The samples span acute and convalescent COVID-19 from the United States, Italy and Spain.

This CDR3 is 15 amino acids long. Losses at the gene ends were 0 bases for V and 5 bases for J; bases not matched to a gene: 7. Germline CDR1 and CDR2: SGDLS and YYNGEE. Original data processing: Amplifying reference gene primers gave estimates of nucleated cell counts. Sequencing was performed with immunoSEQ multiplex PCR; in TCRdb, only in-frame clones are kept and a portion is missing. D and trimming come from the DNA, and the V and J calls and clone size come from that table. The repertoire holds a few hundred thousand clones, with around 85% as singletons. This chain connects TRBV9 to TRBJ2-7; 8 bases fit TRBD1. The TCR originated in a human donor with COVID-19, enrolled during active disease. The donor label of this sample is uncertain. The sample was peripheral blood. Here the CDR3 DNA reads TGTGCCAGCAGCGTAGCAGGCAGGGGGCGCGACGAGCAGTACTTC. As protein: CASSVAGRGRDEQYF.